These T cell receptor beta chains were read from a single sample in a study of graft-versus-host responses after intestinal transplantation. The assay was immunoSEQ multiplex PCR, and TCRdb's table has in-frame clones only and misses some. This sample has about 6,100 clones, with 89% found just once. Sequences were derived from PBMCs, sampled just under 85 days after transplant. The receptors were sampled from a human patient who received an intestinal transplant, so some T cells may come from the graft donor. CDR3s leave out the opening cysteine and the closing phenylalanine or tryptophan. The D gene is left open where the match is weak. Clone sizes are given selectively: once, few, many, or a class where the clone is expanded.

D	V	J	size	CDR3
.	TRBV28	TRBJ1-4	.	ASGGWSNEKLF
TRBD2	TRBV9	TRBJ2-3	.	ASSADIAGTTDTQY
.	TRBV4-3	TRBJ1-1	once	ASSQEGHPNTEAF
.	TRBV4-1	TRBJ2-1	.	ASSQVSWGETGNEQF
.	TRBV6-5	TRBJ1-3	.	ASSLGGPNSGNTIY
TRBD2	TRBV4-1	TRBJ2-7	.	ASSQRLAGPYEQY
TRBD2	TRBV7-8	TRBJ2-3	.	ASSPHPQRELSTDTQY
TRBD1	TRBV5-1	TRBJ2-7	.	ASSLGSRATGVSYEQY
TRBD1	TRBV28	TRBJ1-2	.	ASSLYLGTGANYGYT
TRBD1	TRBV18	TRBJ2-7	.	ASSGQGGYEQY
.	TRBV6-6	TRBJ1-1	.	ASSYYSLQSEAF
TRBD2	TRBV10-3	TRBJ2-1	few	AIYSGIYNEQF
TRBD1	TRBV4-1	TRBJ2-3	.	ASSQGTGADTQY
.	TRBV9	TRBJ2-7	once	ASSPPPGLPYEQY
.	TRBV28	TRBJ2-2	.	ASTISPRTGTGELF
.	TRBV7-8	TRBJ2-3	.	ASSLGAPVLTTDTQY
TRBD2	TRBV28	TRBJ2-5	.	ASTGLAYRETQY
.	TRBV6-5	TRBJ1-2	.	ASSYTGGQGNYGYT
TRBD2	TRBV19	TRBJ2-3	.	ASRLAGGTQY
.	TRBV10-2	TRBJ2-6	.	ASSAPSTQSRANVLT
.	TRBV21-1	TRBJ2-1	.	ASSTRRGETEYRSYNEQF
TRBD1	TRBV27	TRBJ1-1	.	ASSSVARGSTEAF
.	TRBV5-1	TRBJ2-1	.	ASSLGPAYTYNEQF
TRBD1	TRBV28	TRBJ1-1	.	ASQTGENTEAF
.	TRBV10-2	TRBJ1-2	.	ASAPGADYGYT
TRBD2	TRBV6-4	TRBJ2-3	few	ASSVLAGADTQY
.	TRBV7-9	TRBJ1-1	.	ASSLARTDTEAF
.	TRBV6-6	TRBJ2-5	.	ASGPSRETQY
.	TRBV28	TRBJ2-3	.	ASSSLKYTDTQY
TRBD1	TRBV19	TRBJ1-2	.	ASSIVRRQGKEGLYGYT
.	TRBV6-5	TRBJ1-3	.	ASSYQGYSGNTIY
.	TRBV11-2	TRBJ2-3	.	ASSLVWTHRTDTQY
.	TRBV7-9	TRBJ2-5	.	ASSFIPGRETQY
TRBD1	TRBV4-2	TRBJ1-1	.	ASSHGQGSEAF
.	TRBV9	TRBJ2-1	.	ASSPRRQTSSYNEQF
TRBD1	TRBV18	TRBJ2-3	.	ASSPDRGLSTDTQY
TRBD2	TRBV5-1	TRBJ2-5	.	ASSLTSGGTQETQY
TRBD1	TRBV18	TRBJ1-1	.	ASSVRGPKDTEAF
.	TRBV5-1	TRBJ1-6	.	ASSLGGGPNSPLH
TRBD1	TRBV5-1	TRBJ2-1	.	ASRLDRGSYNEQF
TRBD2	TRBV5-4	TRBJ2-3	.	ASSGVGGNTSTDTQY
TRBD1	TRBV2	TRBJ1-5	.	ASSGQGVSQPQH
TRBD1	TRBV4-2	TRBJ2-7	.	ASSQEERDSTYEQY
.	TRBV2	TRBJ1-4	.	ATQVDNEKLF
.	TRBV5-1	TRBJ2-2	.	ASSLRETGELF
TRBD1	TRBV4-2	TRBJ1-6	once	ASSQDLGRGEDNSPLH
.	TRBV28	TRBJ2-3	.	ASLLETTSDTQY
TRBD1	TRBV5-4	TRBJ2-7	.	ASSSNGQGKTYEQY
.	TRBV6-1	TRBJ1-2	.	ASSEHVAVNGYT
TRBD2	TRBV7-9	TRBJ2-3	.	ASSRGVVPPPGQY
TRBD2	TRBV7-2	TRBJ2-5	.	ASSLVRGAWETQY
.	TRBV15	TRBJ1-1	.	ATSRDGGGTEAF
.	TRBV12-5	TRBJ2-3	.	ASGPHLGDTQY
.	TRBV7-2	TRBJ2-7	.	ASSFGDTYEQY
.	TRBV7-8	TRBJ1-5	.	ASSSTAGNQPQH
.	TRBV5-3	TRBJ2-7	.	ASSSPDSSYEQY